This TCR beta chain was retrieved from a study of cytomegalovirus exposure and HLA in healthy donors. The PCR made use of 60 Vbeta and 13 Jbeta primers. Libraries were prepared by immunoSEQ multiplex PCR; TCRdb keeps only in-frame clonotypes and omits some of them. The sample shows 90,000 to 110,000 clones, less than 85% of them seen only once. A few counts support this clone. Germline values: CDR1 SGHVS, CDR2 FNYEAQ. There are 17 residues in the CDR3. V gave up 1 base and J gave up 1 base; unmatched junction bases: 5. This TCR came from a middle-aged man in good health and CMV-seropositive. Sequenced sample: PBMCs. The chain combines TRBV7-6 with TRBJ1-3; 9 bases align to TRBD1. CDR3 sequence: CASSLEGDRESGNTIYF. The CDR3 region has the DNA TGTGCCAGCAGCTTAGAAGGGGACAGGGAATCTGGAAACACCATATATTTT.